This is a list of T cell receptor beta chains from one sample in a study of T cells in Graves' hyperthyroidism and ophthalmopathy. TCRdb reanalysed the multiplex PCR reads using MiXCR and keeps one entry per CDR3 protein. The table has fewer than 550,000 distinct CDR3 sequences, 15% to 19% seen once. Sequenced material: blood. The receptors here all came from a young woman with Graves' hyperthyroidism. Both conserved end residues are part of each CDR3. Each record gives: CDR3 protein, V gene.

CDR3 protein: CASREEASGSYEQFF
V gene: TRBV19

CDR3 protein: CASSFRLAGGYSSYEQYF
V gene: TRBV7-2

CDR3 protein: CASSETGRAPIPYNEQFF
V gene: TRBV12-3/TRBV12-4

CDR3 protein: CASSFTGQTFSGNTIYF
V gene: TRBV5-8

CDR3 protein: CASSYSGRGNQPQHF
V gene: TRBV6-5

CDR3 protein: CASSDTPSVNTGELFF
V gene: TRBV6-4

CDR3 protein: CASSLKIWVYSNQPQHF
V gene: TRBV28

CDR3 protein: CASLKRETFEQFF
V gene: TRBV12-3/TRBV12-4

CDR3 protein: CSASILGGQGQMLSTEAFF
V gene: TRBV20-1

CDR3 protein: CSARDLDRGNYEQYF
V gene: TRBV20-1

CDR3 protein: CASSQGTSGNYEQYF
V gene: TRBV19

CDR3 protein: CASSEVGRPYGYTF
V gene: TRBV10-2

CDR3 protein: CASSLDGESNQPQHF
V gene: TRBV7-2

CDR3 protein: CSARKTGEGNIQYF
V gene: TRBV20-1

CDR3 protein: CAIRQGTIRDGELFF
V gene: TRBV10-3

CDR3 protein: CSAPFSGANVLTF
V gene: TRBV20-1

CDR3 protein: CASSARTLAPTDTQYF
V gene: TRBV11-3

CDR3 protein: CATSDGMYRFGGYTF
V gene: TRBV24-1

CDR3 protein: CSVRTGGNTEAFF
V gene: TRBV29-1

CDR3 protein: CASSSQGYTEAFF
V gene: TRBV19

CDR3 protein: CASTRDRHGYTF
V gene: TRBV25-1

CDR3 protein: CSVRPRDRSTYEQYF
V gene: TRBV29-1

CDR3 protein: CSGGQGPDSPLHF
V gene: TRBV20-1

CDR3 protein: CATSRGDRGYGYTF
V gene: TRBV15

CDR3 protein: CATSEFGQSYGYTF
V gene: TRBV24-1

CDR3 protein: CASSPMVAGVVETQYF
V gene: TRBV18

CDR3 protein: CASGPRRWMSGDEQFF
V gene: TRBV27

CDR3 protein: CASSPTSGSREQYF
V gene: TRBV11-2

CDR3 protein: CASSIVQGLRAGYTF
V gene: TRBV6-1

CDR3 protein: CASSYSPSPGRTGNTIYF
V gene: TRBV6-5

CDR3 protein: CASSHYTGSYNEQFF
V gene: TRBV4-2

CDR3 protein: CASSHSMNTEAFF
V gene: TRBV14

CDR3 protein: CASSVSGTEAFF
V gene: TRBV13

CDR3 protein: CASSLNPGHLNTEAFF
V gene: TRBV12-3/TRBV12-4

CDR3 protein: CSAKGRGDTEAFF
V gene: TRBV20-1

CDR3 protein: CASSPSMADSYEQYF
V gene: TRBV18

CDR3 protein: CASSYSMGGLGETQYF
V gene: TRBV6-2/TRBV6-3

CDR3 protein: CASSEKRDTQYF
V gene: TRBV7-2